These T cell receptor beta chains were read from a single sample in a study of long-term antiretroviral therapy in people with HIV. The table came from immunoSEQ multiplex PCR; TCRdb's copy has only in-frame clones and leaves some out. The data contain around 13,000 clones, 80% to 85% of them singletons. The sequenced sample was unsorted PBMCs, obtained 1.8 years before starting antiretroviral therapy. The origin of the receptors is a middle-aged woman with HIV. The CDR3 runs from the conserved cysteine through the conserved F or W. Fields, in order: D gene, J gene, V gene, clone size, CDR3 protein, CDR3 DNA. A D gene is named only where the DNA matches it firmly. Some rows have no size entry. The others give once, few or many, or a class for an expanded clone.

>TRBD2|TRBJ2-7|TRBV4-3|-
CASSHRMVAGAYEQYF
TGCGCCAGCAGCCACCGGATGGTAGCGGGGGCCTACGAGCAGTACTTC
>TRBD1|TRBJ2-1|TRBV7-3|-
CASSVQGGNEQFF
TGTGCCAGCAGCGTACAGGGGGGCAATGAGCAGTTCTTC
>TRBD2|TRBJ2-5|TRBV7-2|-
CASSLGPGGGGTQYF
TGTGCCAGCAGCTTAGGGCCTGGTGGCGGGGGGACCCAGTACTTC
>-|TRBJ2-1|TRBV18|-
CASSPTQAAYNEQFF
TGTGCCAGCTCACCAACCCAAGCGGCCTACAATGAGCAGTTCTTC
>-|TRBJ2-1|TRBV20-1|-
CSASLNEQFF
TGCAGTGCTAGCCTGAATGAGCAGTTCTTC
>-|TRBJ2-1|TRBV4-2|-
CASSPRDGFYNEQFF
TGTGCCAGCAGCCCTCGGGACGGATTTTACAATGAGCAGTTCTTC
>-|TRBJ2-3|TRBV6-5|-
CASSYQRPTEDTQYF
TGTGCCAGCAGTTACCAACGCCCTACGGAAGATACGCAGTATTTT
>-|TRBJ1-4|TRBV11-2|-
CASSLGGTTNEKLFF
TGTGCCAGCAGCTTAGGAGGGACCACTAATGAAAAACTGTTTTTT
>TRBD1|TRBJ2-1|TRBV25-1|-
CASSDLTGYNEQFF
TGTGCCAGCAGTGACCTGACAGGGTACAATGAGCAGTTCTTC
>-|TRBJ1-3|TRBV7-9|once
CASSFERGVSGNTIYF
TGTGCCAGCAGCTTTGAGAGGGGCGTCTCTGGAAACACCATATATTTT
>-|TRBJ2-5|TRBV25-1|-
CASSEFGARARETQYF
TGTGCCAGCAGTGAATTCGGGGCCAGGGCAAGAGAGACCCAGTACTTC
>TRBD2|TRBJ2-7|TRBV4-3|-
CASSQSPSGRAAYEQYF
TGCGCCAGCAGCCAATCCCCTAGCGGGAGGGCCGCTTACGAGCAGTACTTC
>-|TRBJ2-5|TRBV18|-
CASSPGETQYF
TGTGCCAGCTCACCAGGGGAGACCCAGTACTTC
>-|TRBJ1-1|TRBV4-3|-
CASSQEGGWFEAFF
TGCGCCAGCAGCCAAGAAGGGGGTTGGTTTGAAGCTTTCTTT
>-|TRBJ2-5|TRBV29-1|-
CSAFGHQETQYF
TGCAGCGCCTTCGGGCACCAAGAGACCCAGTACTTC
>-|TRBJ2-7|TRBV19|-
CASRKTDSYEQYF
TGTGCCAGTAGGAAGACAGACTCCTACGAGCAGTACTTC
>-|TRBJ1-3|TRBV10-3|-
CAISEDSPGSSGNTIYF
TGTGCCATCAGTGAGGACAGCCCAGGATCCTCTGGAAACACCATATATTTT
>-|TRBJ2-3|TRBV6-5|-
CASSYYSTDTQYF
TGTGCCAGCAGTTACTACAGCACAGATACGCAGTATTTT
>TRBD2|TRBJ2-1|TRBV19|-
CASSHTTSGPYNEQFF
TGTGCCAGTAGTCATACGACTAGCGGTCCTTACAATGAGCAGTTCTTC
>-|TRBJ1-2|TRBV20-1|-
CSANTNYGYTF
TGCAGTGCGAACACTAACTATGGCTACACCTTC
>-|TRBJ1-1|TRBV5-1|-
CASSLSRSENTEAFF
TGCGCCAGCAGCTTGTCAAGGTCCGAAAACACTGAAGCTTTCTTT
>TRBD1|TRBJ2-1|TRBV7-2|-
CASSLVEGAGNEQFF
TGTGCCAGCAGCTTAGTTGAGGGGGCCGGCAATGAGCAGTTCTTC
>-|TRBJ2-1|TRBV7-3|-
CASSPQVTSYNEQFF
TGTGCCAGCAGCCCACAAGTTACCTCCTACAATGAGCAGTTCTTC
>-|TRBJ2-7|TRBV5-1|-
CANGRQGSYEQYF
TGCGCCAACGGGAGACAGGGTAGTTACGAGCAGTACTTC
>-|TRBJ2-7|TRBV15|-
CATSVKTGRGPYEQYF
TGTGCCACCAGCGTCAAAACAGGGAGAGGTCCCTACGAGCAGTACTTC
>-|TRBJ2-7|TRBV7-9|-
CASSPESDGSYEQYF
TGTGCCAGCAGCCCAGAATCAGACGGCTCCTACGAGCAGTACTTC
>-|TRBJ2-7|TRBV29-1|-
CSVEGETYEQYF
TGCAGCGTTGAGGGGGAAACCTACGAGCAGTACTTC
>-|TRBJ2-7|TRBV18|-
CASSPGAYEQYF
TGTGCCAGCTCACCTGGTGCTTACGAGCAGTACTTC
>-|TRBJ1-2|TRBV9|-
CASSVGGDYGYTF
TGTGCCAGCAGCGTAGGCGGGGACTATGGCTACACCTTC
>TRBD1|TRBJ1-2|TRBV14|once
CASSQTGSPGQGRLGYGYTF
TGTGCCAGCAGCCAGACCGGATCTCCGGGACAGGGACGTCTTGGCTATGGCTACACCTTC
>TRBD2|TRBJ2-7|TRBV9|-
CASSVGTSGYEQYF
TGTGCCAGCAGCGTAGGGACTAGCGGCTACGAGCAGTACTTC
>-|TRBJ2-7|TRBV28|-
CASSTPPSRLNEQYF
TGTGCCAGCAGCACTCCCCCCTCGCGATTGAACGAGCAGTACTTC
>-|TRBJ1-2|TRBV7-2|-
CASSLPLNYGYTF
TGTGCCAGCAGCTTACCCCTGAATTATGGCTACACCTTC
>-|TRBJ2-5|TRBV7-2|-
CASSLMGAGGETQYF
TGTGCCAGCAGCCTCATGGGGGCTGGGGGAGAGACCCAGTACTTC
>-|TRBJ1-4|TRBV28|-
CASSLWGANEKLFF
TGTGCCAGCAGTTTGTGGGGGGCTAATGAAAAACTGTTTTTT
>-|TRBJ1-1|TRBV7-3|few
CASSQGGVRNTEAFF
TGTGCCAGCAGCCAAGGGGGGGTCCGGAACACTGAAGCTTTCTTT
>-|TRBJ1-5|TRBV7-8|-
CASSLVGGAGQPQHF
TGTGCCAGCAGCTTGGTAGGGGGGGCAGGTCAGCCCCAGCATTTT
>-|TRBJ2-3|TRBV7-9|-
CASSLATGTDTQYF
TGTGCCAGCAGCTTAGCGACAGGCACAGATACGCAGTATTTT
>-|TRBJ2-7|TRBV5-1|-
CASSLDTSNSYEQYF
TGCGCCAGCAGCTTGGACACCTCAAACTCCTACGAGCAGTACTTC
>-|TRBJ2-5|TRBV5-1|once
CASSLGAGQETQYF
TGCGCCAGCAGCTTGGGGGCGGGTCAAGAGACCCAGTACTTC
>-|TRBJ2-3|TRBV2|-
CASSYGRADTQYF
TGTGCCAGCAGTTACGGCAGGGCAGATACGCAGTATTTT
>TRBD2|TRBJ2-5|TRBV9|-
CASSGGLAGISETQYF
TGTGCCAGCAGCGGAGGACTAGCGGGAATTTCTGAGACCCAGTACTTC
>TRBD1|TRBJ2-3|TRBV6-5|-
CASSYSGGQGSDTQYF
TGTGCCAGCAGTTACTCAGGGGGACAGGGGTCAGATACGCAGTATTTT
>TRBD2|TRBJ2-7|TRBV5-8|-
CASSFPPERGPYEQYF
TGTGCCAGCAGCTTTCCTCCCGAGCGGGGACCCTACGAGCAGTACTTC
>-|TRBJ2-4|TRBV5-1|-
CASSLTEYKNIQYF
TGCGCCAGCAGCTTGACAGAATACAAAAACATTCAGTACTTC
>TRBD2|TRBJ2-1|TRBV5-4|-
CASSVGTSGRTYNEQFF
TGTGCCAGCAGCGTGGGGACTAGCGGGAGGACTTACAATGAGCAGTTCTTC
>-|TRBJ1-1|TRBV6-5|-
CASSYAGTLNTEAFF
TGTGCCAGCAGTTACGCCGGGACCCTCAACACTGAAGCTTTCTTT
>TRBD1|TRBJ2-7|TRBV6-5|-
CASQGQTGPYEQYF
TGTGCCAGCCAAGGTCAGACAGGGCCCTACGAGCAGTACTTC